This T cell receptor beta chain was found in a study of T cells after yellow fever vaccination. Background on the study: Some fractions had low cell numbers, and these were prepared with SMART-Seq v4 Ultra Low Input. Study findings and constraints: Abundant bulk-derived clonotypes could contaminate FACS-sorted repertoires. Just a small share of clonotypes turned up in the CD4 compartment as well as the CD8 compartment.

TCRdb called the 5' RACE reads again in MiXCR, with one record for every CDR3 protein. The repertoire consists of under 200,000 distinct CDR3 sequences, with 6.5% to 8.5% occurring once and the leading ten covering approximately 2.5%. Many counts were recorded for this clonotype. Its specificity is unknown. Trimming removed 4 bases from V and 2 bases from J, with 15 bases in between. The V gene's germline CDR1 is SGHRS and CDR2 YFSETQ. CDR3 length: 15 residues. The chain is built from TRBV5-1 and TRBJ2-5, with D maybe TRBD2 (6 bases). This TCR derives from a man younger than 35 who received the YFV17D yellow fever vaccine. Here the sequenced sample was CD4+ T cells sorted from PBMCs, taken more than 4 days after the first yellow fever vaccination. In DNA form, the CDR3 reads TGCGCCAGCAGCACGGACCCGCGGGGTCAAGAGACCCAGTACTTC. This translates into CASSTDPRGQETQYF.